A selection of T cell receptor beta chains follows, all from one sample in a study of T cell repertoires in cytomegalovirus infection. Antigen specificity for these receptors is unknown. Via MiXCR, TCRdb re-called the reads, giving one row per CDR3 protein. Of fewer than 150,000 distinct CDR3 sequences in the sample, around 30% are singletons; the top ten hold more than 35%. Sequences were derived from CD8+ T cells from cultured PBMCs, sampled from culture after CMV antigen stimulation. The receptors derive from a human donor in good health (CMV status not recorded). Some clones in this sample may be carry-over from other donors' samples. Each CDR3 is given with its conserved first and last residue. D genes are given only for firm matches. Clone size is not always given. Where it is, it says once, few, many or a class for expanded clones.

J,D,size,V,DNA,CDR3
TRBJ1-4,TRBD1,.,TRBV20-1,TGCAGTGCTAGAGATTCTGACAGGGGGCGCTTTGAGTATGAAAAACTGTTTTTT,CSARDSDRGRFEYEKLFF
TRBJ1-2,TRBD1,few,TRBV12-3/TRBV12-4,TGTGCCAGCAGCCACGTGGGACAGACCTATGGCTACACCTTC,CASSHVGQTYGYTF
TRBJ2-2,TRBD1,.,TRBV27,TGTGCCAGCAGTCCCCTTCGCGGACAGGGCTCCGGGGAGCTGTTTTTT,CASSPLRGQGSGELFF
TRBJ1-1,.,.,TRBV5-8,TGTGCCAGCAGCTTGTGGGTAGATACTGAAGCTTTCTTT,CASSLWVDTEAFF
TRBJ2-7,.,.,TRBV7-6,TGTGCCAGCAGCTTAGCGTTACAGGCGGACTACGAGCAGTACTTC,CASSLALQADYEQYF
TRBJ1-5,TRBD1,.,TRBV20-1,TGCAGTGCTCCCGGACAGGGGTCCTCGTTTACCCAGCCCCAGCATTTT,CSAPGQGSSFTQPQHF
TRBJ2-3,.,many,TRBV7-8,TGTGCCAGCAGCCGCATCAACCTGGATACGCAGTATTTT,CASSRINLDTQYF
TRBJ2-3,TRBD2,.,TRBV12-3/TRBV12-4,TGTGCCAGCAGTTTAGTCCTAGCGGGGCTGGGAGATACGCAGTATTTT,CASSLVLAGLGDTQYF
TRBJ2-7,.,.,TRBV7-9,TGTGCCAGCAGTTTAGACGGGTTAGAACAGTACTTC,CASSLDGLEQYF
TRBJ1-3,.,few,TRBV11-2,TGTGCCAGCAGCCCCCGGGGAAACACCATATATTTT,CASSPRGNTIYF
TRBJ2-7,TRBD2,.,TRBV7-4,TGTGCCAGCAGTTCGGACGGGGGGGCATACGAGCAGTACTTC,CASSSDGGAYEQYF
TRBJ1-2,TRBD1,.,TRBV11-2,TGTGCCAGCACCGGACAGGGGGCACTCTATGGCTACACCTTC,CASTGQGALYGYTF
TRBJ1-1,.,.,TRBV12-5,TGTGCTAGTGGTTTTAATACCGAGGCAGGGTCCATGAACACTGAAGCTTTCTTT,CASGFNTEAGSMNTEAFF
TRBJ1-2,TRBD1,.,TRBV27,TGTGCCAGCAGTGTCACCCAGGGGGCTGTCTATGGCTACACCTTC,CASSVTQGAVYGYTF
TRBJ2-5,TRBD1,.,TRBV15,TGTGCCACCAGCATATTAAACAGGGGAGAGACCCAGTACTTC,CATSILNRGETQYF
TRBJ2-1,.,.,TRBV15,TGTGCCACCAGCAGAGATCACCCGAGCTCCTACAATGAGCAGTTCTTC,CATSRDHPSSYNEQFF
TRBJ1-1,.,.,TRBV5-8,TGTGCCAGCAGCCTGAATACAGGGACAGCTTTCTTT,CASSLNTGTAFF
TRBJ1-4,.,many,TRBV7-6,TGTGCCAGCAGCTTAGGAGGGACTGAAGAGCTGTTTTTT,CASSLGGTEELFF
TRBJ1-6,TRBD1,many,TRBV28,TGTGCCAGCAGTTTCTACGGGACAGGGATGGGTTCACCCCTCCACTTT,CASSFYGTGMGSPLHF
TRBJ2-5,TRBD1,.,TRBV7-9,TGTGCCAGCAGCGGGCGGGACAGGCAAACACAAGAGACCCAGTACTTC,CASSGRDRQTQETQYF
TRBJ2-1,.,many,TRBV20-1,TGCAGTGCTAAACCCGGTCTGGGGGGCCACTACAATGAGCAGTTCTTC,CSAKPGLGGHYNEQFF
TRBJ2-1,.,.,TRBV7-2,TGTGCCAGCAGCTTAGGGCGGCACAATGAGCAGTTCTTC,CASSLGRHNEQFF
TRBJ1-5,.,many,TRBV7-2,TGTGCCAGCAGCCCGACGGGATATAGCAATCAGCCCCAGCATTTT,CASSPTGYSNQPQHF
TRBJ1-1,.,few,TRBV5-1,TGCGCCAGCAGCACCGGCCGGGCGGGTCCTGAAGCTTTCTTT,CASSTGRAGPEAFF
TRBJ2-7,TRBD1,.,TRBV6-6,TGTGCCAGCAAGACCGGACAGGAGGTCTACGAGCAGTACTTC,CASKTGQEVYEQYF
TRBJ2-7,.,many,TRBV7-2,TGTGCCAGCAGCTTGGAGGGGCAGTCCTCCTACGAGCAGTACTTC,CASSLEGQSSYEQYF
TRBJ1-4,.,.,TRBV2,TGTGCCAGCAGTGAAACCCAGGTTCGAGCTCTAGGAACAACTAATGAAAAACTGTTTTTT,CASSETQVRALGTTNEKLFF
TRBJ2-7,.,.,TRBV10-3,TGTGCCATCAGTGAGTGGTGGCAAATCTACGAGCAGTACTTC,CAISEWWQIYEQYF
TRBJ2-7,TRBD1,few,TRBV7-8,TGTGCCAGCAGCAAGGAATCCGGGACAGGGTCCTACGAGCAGTACTTC,CASSKESGTGSYEQYF
TRBJ2-1,.,few,TRBV27,TGTGCCAGCGTCGTACTCGGGGGCTCCTACAATGAGCAGTTCTTC,CASVVLGGSYNEQFF
TRBJ2-3,.,.,TRBV11-2,TGTGCCAGCACCGGGACACGATACACAGATACGCAGTATTTT,CASTGTRYTDTQYF
TRBJ1-1,.,.,TRBV4-1,TGCGCCAGCAGCCAAGATCCTTTTGCGGTGAAAGCGGAAGCTTTCTTT,CASSQDPFAVKAEAFF
TRBJ1-5,.,many,TRBV4-1,TGCGCCAGCAGCCAAGAGGGGGCGGATCAGCCCCAGCATTTT,CASSQEGADQPQHF
TRBJ1-1,.,.,TRBV7-8,TGTGCCAGCAGCTTCGACCATCGAATCACTGAAGCTTACTTT,CASSFDHRITEAYF
TRBJ2-2,.,few,TRBV19,TGTGCCAGTAGTATTGACGTAGCGGTTAACACCGGGGAGCTGTTTTTT,CASSIDVAVNTGELFF
TRBJ2-3,TRBD2,.,TRBV7-6,TGTGCCAGCCGCGGGACTAACACAGATACGCAGTATTTT,CASRGTNTDTQYF
TRBJ1-5,TRBD1,.,TRBV7-6,TGTGCCAGCAGCTTAAATAATCCGGGACAGGCGAAATTTAGCAATCGGCCCCAGCATTTT,CASSLNNPGQAKFSNRPQHF
TRBJ2-1,TRBD2,few,TRBV12-5,TGTGCTAGTGGTTTGGTAACAGCGGGGGGGCTATTGTACAATGAGCAGTTCTTC,CASGLVTAGGLLYNEQFF
TRBJ2-7,TRBD2,many,TRBV6-2/TRBV6-3,TGTGCCAGCAGAAGGCCGGGACTAGCGGGGGACTACGAGCAGTACTTC,CASRRPGLAGDYEQYF